This TCR beta chain was sequenced in a study of T cell responses to AZD1222 COVID-19 vaccine. Study summary: Second-dose intervals of approximately 4 or approximately 12 weeks were pooled.

CDR1 is SGHTA, CDR2 FQGNSA, per germline. Trimming left V 4 bases short and J 5 bases short, with 18 bases between. The CDR3 has 16 residues. A word on this clone: Its antigen is as yet unknown.

Study results and caveats: Repertoires were sampled only after the peak T cell response.

The protocol was immunoSEQ multiplex PCR, while the TCRdb copy is restricted to in-frame clones and leaves out a portion. The table lists 150,000 to 200,000 clones, 92% of them singletons. The V gene is TRBV7-2, the J gene TRBJ1-3; tentative D call: TRBD1 (6 bases). The TCR was taken from an adult in good health. Sample: peripheral blood, taken on day 0 of AZD1222 vaccination. The CDR3 nucleotides are TGTGCCAGCAGCTCCTACTTGGGGGCCATTCGAAACACCATATATTTT. It specifies CASSSYLGAIRNTIYF.